A selection of T cell receptor beta chains follows, all from one sample in a study. MiXCR, applied by TCRdb to the RT-PCR reads, yields one record per CDR3 protein. Among about 680,000 distinct CDR3 sequences, 14% were seen once, and the ten largest hold roughly 4%. The specimen was memory CD4+ T cells from blood. The receptors derive from a female donor in good health, serving as a healthy control. CDR3s include the opening cysteine and the closing phenylalanine or tryptophan. A D gene is named only where the DNA matches it firmly. Size is omitted from some rows. Given values are once, few, many or a class for expanded clones.

D gene	V gene	clone size	J gene	CDR3 protein	CDR3 DNA
.	TRBV20-1	many	TRBJ2-1	CSANRTTGKRYNEQFF	TGCAGTGCTAACCGAACAACAGGGAAGAGGTACAATGAGCAGTTCTTC
TRBD1	TRBV5-1	.	TRBJ1-2	CASSVRDRGSGGYTF	TGCGCCAGCAGCGTAAGGGACAGGGGGAGCGGTGGCTACACCTTC
.	TRBV5-1	many	TRBJ2-5	CASSPQTSSAITQETQYF	TGCGCCAGCAGCCCACAAACCTCTTCAGCCATCACGCAAGAGACCCAGTACTTC
.	TRBV3-1	few	TRBJ2-1	CASSQGGSLTEQFF	TGTGCCAGCAGCCAAGGGGGCTCACTAACGGAGCAGTTCTTC
.	TRBV3-1	.	TRBJ2-1	CASSQTPSGSNEQFF	TGTGCCAGCAGCCAAACCCCGAGCGGGTCCAATGAGCAGTTCTTC
TRBD1	TRBV27	many	TRBJ2-7	CASSLQQGAISYEQYF	TGTGCCAGCAGTTTACAACAGGGGGCTATTTCCTACGAGCAGTACTTC
.	TRBV4-1	few	TRBJ2-7	CASSQVWAVGGSAYEQYF	TGCGCCAGCAGCCAAGTCTGGGCGGTAGGAGGGTCCGCCTACGAGCAGTACTTC
.	TRBV2	.	TRBJ2-5	CASRPHYEETQYF	TGTGCCAGCCGGCCTCATTACGAAGAGACCCAGTACTTC
.	TRBV5-3	.	TRBJ1-1	CARSLAGGPEAFF	TGTGCCAGAAGCTTGGCCGGGGGCCCTGAAGCTTTCTTT
.	TRBV7-9	.	TRBJ2-2	CASSLYEDTGELFF	TGTGCCAGCAGCTTATATGAGGACACCGGGGAGCTGTTTTTT
.	TRBV10-3	.	TRBJ2-5	CAIGLKETQYF	TGTGCCATTGGACTAAAAGAGACCCAGTACTTC
TRBD1	TRBV5-1	.	TRBJ2-3	CASTGQGTLDTQYF	TGCGCCAGCACGGGACAGGGGACGTTGGATACGCAGTATTTT
.	TRBV3-1	.	TRBJ2-7	CASSWGVGLTYEQYF	TGTGCCAGCAGCTGGGGAGTAGGGCTTACCTACGAGCAGTACTTC
.	TRBV20-1	many	TRBJ2-1	CSARLRAYNEQFF	TGCAGTGCTCGTCTACGGGCCTACAATGAGCAGTTCTTC
.	TRBV11-2	few	TRBJ2-2	CASSPGPPWLFF	TGTGCCAGCAGCCCCGGTCCGCCGTGGCTGTTTTTT
.	TRBV19	.	TRBJ2-2	CASSTTGYTGELFF	TGTGCCAGTAGTACTACCGGATACACCGGGGAGCTGTTTTTT
TRBD1	TRBV6-1	few	TRBJ1-2	CASSEARNRGLSNGYTF	TGTGCCAGCAGTGAAGCGCGGAACAGGGGGCTGTCGAATGGCTACACCTTC
.	TRBV7-2	.	TRBJ2-7	CASSLDPATSYEQYF	TGTGCCAGCAGCTTAGATCCAGCCACCTCCTACGAGCAGTACTTC
.	TRBV27	.	TRBJ2-1	CASSKWGEQFF	TGTGCCAGCAGCAAATGGGGTGAGCAGTTCTTC
TRBD1	TRBV7-3	few	TRBJ2-3	CASSLGTGTGGIGTDTQYF	TGTGCCAGCAGCTTAGGTACTGGGACAGGGGGCATTGGCACAGATACGCAGTATTTT
.	TRBV20-1	few	TRBJ2-3	CSSRGGSDTQYF	TGCAGTAGTCGAGGAGGAAGTGATACGCAGTATTTT
TRBD2	TRBV20-1	few	TRBJ2-1	CSARIAGRVDRTMSLGFGQFF	TGCAGTGCTAGAATAGCGGGCAGAGTGGACCGTACAATGAGTTTGGGTTTTGGGCAGTTCTTC